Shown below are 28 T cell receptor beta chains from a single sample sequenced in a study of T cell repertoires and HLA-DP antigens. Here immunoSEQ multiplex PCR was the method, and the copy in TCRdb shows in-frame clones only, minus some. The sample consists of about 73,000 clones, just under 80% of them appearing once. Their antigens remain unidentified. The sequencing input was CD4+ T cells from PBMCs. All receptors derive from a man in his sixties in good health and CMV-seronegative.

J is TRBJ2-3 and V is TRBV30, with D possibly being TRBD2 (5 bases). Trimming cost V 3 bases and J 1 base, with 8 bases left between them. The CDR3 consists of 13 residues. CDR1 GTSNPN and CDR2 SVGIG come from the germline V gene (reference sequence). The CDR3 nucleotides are TGTGCCTGGAGAAGGCGGGGCACAGATACGCAGTATTTT. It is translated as CAWRRRGTDTQYF. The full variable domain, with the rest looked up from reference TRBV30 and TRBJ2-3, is SQTIHQWPATLVQPVGSPLSLECTVEGTSNPNLYWYRQAAGRGLQLLFYSVGIGQISSEVPQNLSASRPQDRQFILSSKKLLLSDSGFYLCAWRRRGTDTQYFGPGTRLTVL.

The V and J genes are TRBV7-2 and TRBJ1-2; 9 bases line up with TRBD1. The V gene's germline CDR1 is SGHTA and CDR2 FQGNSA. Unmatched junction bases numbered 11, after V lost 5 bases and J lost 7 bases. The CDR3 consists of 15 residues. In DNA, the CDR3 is TGTGCCAGCAGCCTGGACCGGGACAGGGTGGGTGGCTACACCTTC. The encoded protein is CASSLDRDRVGGYTF.

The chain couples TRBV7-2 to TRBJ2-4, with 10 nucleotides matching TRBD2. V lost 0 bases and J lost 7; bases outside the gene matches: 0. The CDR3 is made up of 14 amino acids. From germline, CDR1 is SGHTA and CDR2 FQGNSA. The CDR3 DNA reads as TGTGCCAGCAGCTTAGCTAGCGGGGGGAACATTCAGTACTTC. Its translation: CASSLASGGNIQYF.

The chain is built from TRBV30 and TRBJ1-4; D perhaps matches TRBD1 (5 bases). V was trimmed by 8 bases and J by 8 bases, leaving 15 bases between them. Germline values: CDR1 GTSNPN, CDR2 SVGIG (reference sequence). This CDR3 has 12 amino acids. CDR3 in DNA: TGTGCCGGAATTTACTCAGGGGAAAAACTGTTTTTT. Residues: CAGIYSGEKLFF.

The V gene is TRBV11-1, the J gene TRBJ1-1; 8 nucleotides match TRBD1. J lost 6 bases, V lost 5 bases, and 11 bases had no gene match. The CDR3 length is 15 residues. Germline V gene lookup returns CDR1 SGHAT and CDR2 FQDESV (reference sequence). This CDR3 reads CASSPGQVSSAEAFF. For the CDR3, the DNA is TGTGCCAGCAGCCCGGGACAGGTGAGCAGCGCTGAAGCTTTCTTT.

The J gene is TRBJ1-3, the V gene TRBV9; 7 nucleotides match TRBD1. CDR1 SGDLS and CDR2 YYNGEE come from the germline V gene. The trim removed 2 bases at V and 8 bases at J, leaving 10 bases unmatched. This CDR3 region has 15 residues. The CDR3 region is CASSVGTALVDTIYF. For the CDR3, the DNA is TGTGCCAGCAGCGTGGGGACAGCCCTCGTGGACACCATATATTTT.

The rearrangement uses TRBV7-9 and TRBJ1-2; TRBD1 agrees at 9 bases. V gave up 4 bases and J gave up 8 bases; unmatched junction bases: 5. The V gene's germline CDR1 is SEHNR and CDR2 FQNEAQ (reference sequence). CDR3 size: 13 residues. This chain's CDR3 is CASSSWDRDGYTF. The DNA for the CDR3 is TGTGCCAGCAGCTCATGGGACAGGGACGGCTACACCTTC.

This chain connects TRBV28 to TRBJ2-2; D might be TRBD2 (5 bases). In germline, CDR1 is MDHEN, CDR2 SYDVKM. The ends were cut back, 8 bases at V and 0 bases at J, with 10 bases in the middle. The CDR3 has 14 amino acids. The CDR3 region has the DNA TGTGCCAGCGGGGAGCGAGCGAACACCGGGGAGCTGTTTTTT. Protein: CASGERANTGELFF.

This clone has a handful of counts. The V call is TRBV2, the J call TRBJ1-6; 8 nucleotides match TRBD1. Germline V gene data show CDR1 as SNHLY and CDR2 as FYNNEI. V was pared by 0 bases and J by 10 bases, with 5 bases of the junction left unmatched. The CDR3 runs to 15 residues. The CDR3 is CASSEATGVGSPLHF. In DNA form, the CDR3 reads TGTGCCAGCAGTGAAGCGACAGGGGTAGGGTCACCCCTCCACTTT.

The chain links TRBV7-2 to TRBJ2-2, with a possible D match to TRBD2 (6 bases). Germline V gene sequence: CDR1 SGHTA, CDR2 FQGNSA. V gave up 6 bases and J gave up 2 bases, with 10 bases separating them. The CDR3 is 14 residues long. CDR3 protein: CASRRLGNTGELFF. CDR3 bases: TGTGCCAGCAGGAGACTAGGAAACACCGGGGAGCTGTTTTTT.

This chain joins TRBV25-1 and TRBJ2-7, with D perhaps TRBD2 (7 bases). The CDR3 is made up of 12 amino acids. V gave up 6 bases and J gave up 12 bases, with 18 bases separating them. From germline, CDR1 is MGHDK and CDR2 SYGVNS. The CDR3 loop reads CASRDSRGALYF. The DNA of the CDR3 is TGTGCCAGCAGAGACTCTCGGGGGGCCTTGTACTTC.

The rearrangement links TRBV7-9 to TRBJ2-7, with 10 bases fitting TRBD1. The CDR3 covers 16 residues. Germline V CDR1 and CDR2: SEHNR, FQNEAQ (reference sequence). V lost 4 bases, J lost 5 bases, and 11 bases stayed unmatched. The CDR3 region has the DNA TGTGCCAGCAGCTATACACCGGGACAGGGGACCCACGAGCAGTACGTC. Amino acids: CASSYTPGQGTHEQYV.

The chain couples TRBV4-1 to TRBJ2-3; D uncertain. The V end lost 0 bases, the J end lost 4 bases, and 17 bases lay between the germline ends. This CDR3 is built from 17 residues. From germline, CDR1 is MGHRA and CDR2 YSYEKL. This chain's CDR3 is CASSQDWTAVGPDTQYF. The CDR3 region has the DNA TGCGCCAGCAGCCAAGATTGGACGGCGGTGGGCCCAGATACGCAGTATTTT.

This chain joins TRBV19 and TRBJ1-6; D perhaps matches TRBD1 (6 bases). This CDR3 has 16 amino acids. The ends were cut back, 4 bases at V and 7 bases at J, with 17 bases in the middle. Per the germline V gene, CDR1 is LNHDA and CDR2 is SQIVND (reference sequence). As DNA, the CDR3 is TGTGCCAGTAGTACCCCAGGGGCGGGGAAGAATTCACCCCTCCACTTT. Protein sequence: CASSTPGAGKNSPLHF. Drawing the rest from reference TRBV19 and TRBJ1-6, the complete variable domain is DGGITQSPKYLFRKEGQNVTLSCEQNLNHDAMYWYRQDPGQGLRLIYYSQIVNDFQKGDIAEGYSVSREKKESFPLTVTSAQKNPTAFYLCASSTPGAGKNSPLHFGNGTRLTVT.

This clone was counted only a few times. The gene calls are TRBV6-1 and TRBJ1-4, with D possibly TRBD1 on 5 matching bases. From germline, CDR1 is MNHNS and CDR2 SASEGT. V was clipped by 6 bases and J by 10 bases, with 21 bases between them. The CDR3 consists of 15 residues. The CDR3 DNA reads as TGTGCCAGCAGCCCGGGGGGGGGAGGAGATGGAAAACTGTTTTTT. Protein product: CASSPGGGGDGKLFF.

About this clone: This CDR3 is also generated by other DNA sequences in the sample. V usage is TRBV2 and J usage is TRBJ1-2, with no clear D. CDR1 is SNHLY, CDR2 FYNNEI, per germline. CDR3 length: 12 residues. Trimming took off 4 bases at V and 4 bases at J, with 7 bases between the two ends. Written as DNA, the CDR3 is TGTGCCAGCAGTGGCTCCTCCTATGGCTACACCTTC. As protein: CASSGSSYGYTF.

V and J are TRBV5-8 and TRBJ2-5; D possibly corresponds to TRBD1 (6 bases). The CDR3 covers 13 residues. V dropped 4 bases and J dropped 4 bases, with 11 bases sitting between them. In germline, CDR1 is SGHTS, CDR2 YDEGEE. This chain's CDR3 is CASSAGTRETQYF. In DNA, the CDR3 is TGTGCCAGCAGCGCCGGGACAAGAGAGACCCAGTACTTC.

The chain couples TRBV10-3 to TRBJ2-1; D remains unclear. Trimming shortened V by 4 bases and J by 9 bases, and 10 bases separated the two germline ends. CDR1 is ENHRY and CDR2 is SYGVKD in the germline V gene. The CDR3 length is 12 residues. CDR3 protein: CAISALDREQFF. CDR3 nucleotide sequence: TGTGCCATCAGTGCCCTAGATCGTGAGCAGTTCTTC.

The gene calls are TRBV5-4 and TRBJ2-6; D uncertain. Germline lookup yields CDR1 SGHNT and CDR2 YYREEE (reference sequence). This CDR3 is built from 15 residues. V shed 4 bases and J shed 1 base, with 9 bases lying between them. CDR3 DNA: TGTGCCAGCAGCATTGGCCCTTCTGGGGCCAACGTCCTGACTTTC. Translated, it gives CASSIGPSGANVLTF.

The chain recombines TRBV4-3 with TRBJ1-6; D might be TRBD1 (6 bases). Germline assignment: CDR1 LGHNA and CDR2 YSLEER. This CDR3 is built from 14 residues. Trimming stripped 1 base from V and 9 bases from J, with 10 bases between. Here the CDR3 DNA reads TGCGCCAGCAGCCAAGCGGACAGAGGTTCACCCCTCCACTTT. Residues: CASSQADRGSPLHF.

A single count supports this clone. As DNA, the CDR3 is TGTGCCAGTAGTACACAGGGCCGGATTTCGAGATATGGCTACACCTTC. Its translation: CASSTQGRISRYGYTF. This chain links TRBV19 with TRBJ1-2, with a possible D match to TRBD1 (6 bases). There are 16 residues in the CDR3. Trimming took 4 bases from V and 5 from J, leaving 20 bases between them. Germline assignment: CDR1 LNHDA and CDR2 SQIVND (reference sequence).

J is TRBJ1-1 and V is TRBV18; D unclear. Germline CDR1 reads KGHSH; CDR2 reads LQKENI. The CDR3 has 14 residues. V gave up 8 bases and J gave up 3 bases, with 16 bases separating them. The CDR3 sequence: CASTLTRVDTEAFF. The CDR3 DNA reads TGTGCCAGCACCCTCACGAGGGTGGACACTGAAGCTTTCTTT. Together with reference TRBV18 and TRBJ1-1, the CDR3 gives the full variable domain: NAGVMQNPRHLVRRRGQEARLRCSPMKGHSHVYWYRQLPEEGLKFMVYLQKENIIDESGMPKERFSAEFPKEGPSILRIQQVVRGDSAAYFCASTLTRVDTEAFFGQGTRLTVV.

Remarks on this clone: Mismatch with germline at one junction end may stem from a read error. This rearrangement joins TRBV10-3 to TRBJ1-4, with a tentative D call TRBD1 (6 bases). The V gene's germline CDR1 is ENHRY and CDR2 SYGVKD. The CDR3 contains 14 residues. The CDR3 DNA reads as TGTGCCACCAGTAGACAGGAGCCAAATGAAAAACTGTTTTTT. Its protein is CATSRQEPNEKLFF.

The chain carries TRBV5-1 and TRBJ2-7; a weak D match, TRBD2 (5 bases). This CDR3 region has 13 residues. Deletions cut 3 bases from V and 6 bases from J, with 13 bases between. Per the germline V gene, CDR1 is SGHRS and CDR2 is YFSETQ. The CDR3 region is CASSSRTSGEQYF. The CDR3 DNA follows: TGCGCCAGCAGCTCCCGGACTTCGGGCGAGCAGTACTTC.

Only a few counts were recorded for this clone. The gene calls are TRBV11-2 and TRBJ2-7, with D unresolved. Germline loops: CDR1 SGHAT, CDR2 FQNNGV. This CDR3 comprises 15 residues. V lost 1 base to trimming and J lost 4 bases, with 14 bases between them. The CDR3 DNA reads TGTGCCAGCAGCTTAGGAAAGGGAAATTTTTACGAGCAGTACTTC. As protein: CASSLGKGNFYEQYF.

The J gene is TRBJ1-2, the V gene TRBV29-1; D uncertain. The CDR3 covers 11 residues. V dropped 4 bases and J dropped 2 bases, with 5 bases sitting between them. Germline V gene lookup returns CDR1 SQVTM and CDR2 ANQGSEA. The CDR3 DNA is TGCAGCGTTGGGGAAAACTATGGCTACACCTTC. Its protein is CSVGENYGYTF. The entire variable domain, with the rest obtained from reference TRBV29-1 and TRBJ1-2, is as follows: SAVISQKPSRDICQRGTSLTIQCQVDSQVTMMFWYRQQPGQSLTLIATANQGSEATYESGFVIDKFPISRPNLTFSTLTVSNMSPEDSSIYLCSVGENYGYTFGSGTRLTVV.

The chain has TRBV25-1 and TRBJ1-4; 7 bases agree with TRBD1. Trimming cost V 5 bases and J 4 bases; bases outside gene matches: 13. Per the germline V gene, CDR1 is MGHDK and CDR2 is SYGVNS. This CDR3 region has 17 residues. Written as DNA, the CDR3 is TGTGCCAGCAGTCCTCCGCCCCGGGACAGCATTAATGAAAAACTGTTTTTT. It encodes CASSPPPRDSINEKLFF.

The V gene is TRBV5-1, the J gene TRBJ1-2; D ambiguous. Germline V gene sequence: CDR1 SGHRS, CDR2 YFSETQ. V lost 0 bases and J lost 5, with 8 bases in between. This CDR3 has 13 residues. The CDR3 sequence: CASSLEGIYGYTF. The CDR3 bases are TGCGCCAGCAGCTTGGAGGGAATATATGGCTACACCTTC.